Listed below are T cell receptor beta chains from one sample, sequenced in a study of beta chain features in type 1 diabetes. Profiled with immunoSEQ multiplex PCR; TCRdb holds only in-frame clones, not every one. The repertoire has a few hundred thousand clones, around 10% of them found once; the top ten carry about 0.6%. Specimen: central memory CD4+ T cells from blood. Every receptor here comes from a man aged 30 to 39 with type 1 diabetes. The CDR3 runs from the conserved cysteine through the conserved F or W. D genes are given only for firm matches. Only some rows state a clone size, as once, few, many or a class for expanded clones.

len	d_gene	j_gene	abundance	v_gene	CDR3nt	CDR3aa
14	-	TRBJ2-7	few	TRBV6-5	TGTGCCAGCAGTACTGCAGGGAACTCCTACGAGCAGTACTTC	CASSTAGNSYEQYF
16	-	TRBJ2-7	-	TRBV6-5	TGTGCCAGCAGTTACTCGACCGGGACACTTTCTACGAAGCAGTACTTC	CASSYSTGTLSTKQYF
14	TRBD1	TRBJ2-7	-	TRBV11-3	TGTGCCAGCAGCCATCGGGACAGTACCTACGAGCAGTACTTC	CASSHRDSTYEQYF
14	-	TRBJ1-4	few	TRBV6-1	TGTGCCAGCAGCCAGGGACGGATTAATGAAAAACTGTTTTTT	CASSQGRINEKLFF
14	-	TRBJ1-2	-	TRBV7-2	TGTGCCAGCAGCTGGAGAATCGGGGTTAGAGGCTACACCTTC	CASSWRIGVRGYTF
10	-	TRBJ1-2	-	TRBV29-1	TGCAGCGTAGACAGCTATGGCTACACCTTC	CSVDSYGYTF
14	TRBD1	TRBJ1-1	few	TRBV6-5	TGTGCCAGCACCCCCGCACAGGGGGGCTCTGAAGCTTTCTTT	CASTPAQGGSEAFF
14	TRBD2	TRBJ2-1	-	TRBV2	TGTGCCAGCAGTAAACAAAGCGGGGGAGGTGAGCAGTTCTTC	CASSKQSGGGEQFF
16	TRBD1	TRBJ2-4	-	TRBV5-4	TGTGCCAGCAGCCCTCGGACAGGTTTGACCAAAAACATTCAGTACTTC	CASSPRTGLTKNIQYF
14	-	TRBJ1-1	-	TRBV7-2	TGTGCCAGCAGCTTAGGACCGTTGGGGACTGAAGCTTTCTTT	CASSLGPLGTEAFF
14	-	TRBJ1-1	-	TRBV13	TGTGCCGGCAGCATGGGACAAACGAACACTGAAGCTTTCTTT	CAGSMGQTNTEAFF
13	-	TRBJ2-1	few	TRBV11-2	TGTGCCAGCAGCCTGGGGACGACCAATGAGCAGTTCTTC	CASSLGTTNEQFF
12	-	TRBJ1-2	few	TRBV6-1	TGTGCCAGCTACCGGTCCGGCTATGGCTACACCTTC	CASYRSGYGYTF
13	-	TRBJ2-7	few	TRBV18	TGTGCCAGCCAGCCGTCGGGTAGCGACGAGCAGTACTTC	CASQPSGSDEQYF
14	-	TRBJ2-7	few	TRBV28	TGTGCCAGCAGGCCCCAGGGGAGCTCCTACGAGCAGTACTTC	CASRPQGSSYEQYF
14	-	TRBJ2-3	-	TRBV5-1	TGCGCCAGCAGCTTGCAACAGCTCACAGATACGCAGTATTTT	CASSLQQLTDTQYF
12	-	TRBJ1-2	-	TRBV21-1	TGTGCCAGCAGCATGGGGTCGCGGGGCTACACCTTC	CASSMGSRGYTF
15	TRBD2	TRBJ2-1	-	TRBV5-1	TGCGCCAGCAGCTTGGCGGGAGGGACCTACAATGAGCAGTTCTTC	CASSLAGGTYNEQFF
16	TRBD1	TRBJ1-1	few	TRBV5-1	TGCGCCAGCAGCCCGGGACAGGGTTTGGGGTACACTGAAGCTTTCTTT	CASSPGQGLGYTEAFF
13	-	TRBJ2-1	many	TRBV10-3	TGTGCCATCAGTGAGGGGTTGAACAATGAGCAGTTCTTC	CAISEGLNNEQFF
14	TRBD1	TRBJ2-7	few	TRBV7-9	TGTGCCAGCAGCTTACCCCGGGACAGGAGCGAGCAGTACTTC	CASSLPRDRSEQYF
13	-	TRBJ1-4	-	TRBV5-1	TGCGCCAGCAGTCGTGGGGAGGGTGAAAAACTGTTTTTT	CASSRGEGEKLFF
14	-	TRBJ2-5	few	TRBV10-3	TGTGCCAGCAGCCCTGGGACACTCCAAGAGACCCAGTACTTC	CASSPGTLQETQYF
15	-	TRBJ1-3	-	TRBV5-6	TGTGCCAGCAGCTTGCCCGATAGCTCTGGAAACACCATATATTTT	CASSLPDSSGNTIYF
14	-	TRBJ2-7	few	TRBV7-9	TGTGCCAGCAGCTTAGGGGGGGCGTCCTACGAGCAGTACTTC	CASSLGGASYEQYF